Listed below are T cell receptor beta chains from one sample, sequenced in a study of siplizumab effects on memory and regulatory T cells. No antigen has been identified for these receptors. TCRdb's table, derived via immunoSEQ multiplex PCR, lists solely in-frame clones and lacks some. The sample holds approximately 5,400 clones, 40% to 55% seen once. Sample: CFSE-low (dividing) CD8+ T cells sorted from an allogeneic mixed lymphocyte reaction. The receptors here all came from a human donor in good health; the cells came from an allogeneic mixed lymphocyte reaction. Some clones in this sample may be carry-over from other donors' samples. Each CDR3 is given with its conserved first and last residue. The order of the fields is J gene, V gene, CDR3 protein.

J gene: TRBJ2-7; V gene: TRBV27; CDR3 protein: CASSPNVYEQYF
J gene: TRBJ2-1; V gene: TRBV6-5; CDR3 protein: CASSQLAGVVDEQFF
J gene: TRBJ2-7; V gene: TRBV4-1; CDR3 protein: CASSHLSASSYEQYF
J gene: TRBJ1-2; V gene: TRBV15; CDR3 protein: CATSQDRPNYGYTF
J gene: TRBJ2-7; V gene: TRBV6-5; CDR3 protein: CASSYTLPSYEQYF
J gene: TRBJ2-7; V gene: TRBV5-1; CDR3 protein: CASSLERLAITYEQYF
J gene: TRBJ2-1; V gene: TRBV27; CDR3 protein: CASSLSASAYNEQFF
J gene: TRBJ1-2; V gene: TRBV28; CDR3 protein: CASSRNYGYTF
J gene: TRBJ2-2; V gene: TRBV6-6; CDR3 protein: CASGPVAGSYTGELFF
J gene: TRBJ1-5; V gene: TRBV7-6; CDR3 protein: CASSQGLDQPQHF
J gene: TRBJ2-7; V gene: TRBV28; CDR3 protein: CASSFGTNYEQYF
J gene: TRBJ2-7; V gene: TRBV9; CDR3 protein: CASSRSGDLSYEQYF
J gene: TRBJ1-1; V gene: TRBV15; CDR3 protein: CATSRTGANTEAFF
J gene: TRBJ2-7; V gene: TRBV7-9; CDR3 protein: CASSLAELAYEQYF
J gene: TRBJ2-2; V gene: TRBV5-1; CDR3 protein: CASSLGSGELFF
J gene: TRBJ1-2; V gene: TRBV2; CDR3 protein: CASSGTANYGYTF
J gene: TRBJ1-6; V gene: TRBV21-1; CDR3 protein: CASSKDGARGRSPLHF
J gene: TRBJ2-7; V gene: TRBV20-1; CDR3 protein: CSAILDEQYF